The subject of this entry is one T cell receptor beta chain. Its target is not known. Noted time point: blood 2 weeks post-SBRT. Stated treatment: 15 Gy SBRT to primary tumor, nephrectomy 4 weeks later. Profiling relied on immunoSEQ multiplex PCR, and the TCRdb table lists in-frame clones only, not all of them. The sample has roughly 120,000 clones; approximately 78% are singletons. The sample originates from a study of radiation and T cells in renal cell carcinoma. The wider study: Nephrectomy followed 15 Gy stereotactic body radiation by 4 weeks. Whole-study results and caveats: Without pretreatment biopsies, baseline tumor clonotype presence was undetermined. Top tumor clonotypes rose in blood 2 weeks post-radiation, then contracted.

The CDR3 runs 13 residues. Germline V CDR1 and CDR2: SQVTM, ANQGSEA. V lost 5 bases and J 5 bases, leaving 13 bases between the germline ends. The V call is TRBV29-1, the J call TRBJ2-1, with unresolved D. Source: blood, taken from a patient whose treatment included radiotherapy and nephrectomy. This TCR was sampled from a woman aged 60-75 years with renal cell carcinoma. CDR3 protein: CSVRSPNDNEQFF. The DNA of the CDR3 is TGCAGCGTTCGATCCCCGAACGACAATGAGCAGTTCTTC.